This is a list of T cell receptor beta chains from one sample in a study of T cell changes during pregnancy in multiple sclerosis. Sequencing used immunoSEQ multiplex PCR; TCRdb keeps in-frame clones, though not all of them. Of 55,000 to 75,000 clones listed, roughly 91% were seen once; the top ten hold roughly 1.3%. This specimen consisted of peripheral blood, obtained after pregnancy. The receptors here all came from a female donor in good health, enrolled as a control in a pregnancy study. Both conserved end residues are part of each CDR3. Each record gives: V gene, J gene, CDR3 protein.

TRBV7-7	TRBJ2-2	CASSLGAGGPRVTGELFF
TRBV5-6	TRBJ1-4	CASSFQGLNEKLFF
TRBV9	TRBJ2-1	CASSSGTSGGSRFPLDEQFF
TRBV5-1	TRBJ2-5	CASSLRTGGQETQYF
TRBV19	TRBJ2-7	CASSNQGAGYEQYF
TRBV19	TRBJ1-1	CASSMNRLTSGGTEAFF
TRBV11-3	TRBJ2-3	CASSLFRNTDTQYF
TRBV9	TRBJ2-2	CASSEPSGGLNTGELFF
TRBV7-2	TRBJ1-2	CASSPRSSYGYTF
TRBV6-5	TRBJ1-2	CASSYSMAGQGSYTF
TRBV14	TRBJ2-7	CASSPTGDPYEQYF
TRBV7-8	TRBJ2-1	CASNKGGARPLANEQFF
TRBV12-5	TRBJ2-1	CASGLGGQSSSYNEQFF
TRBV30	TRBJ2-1	CAWRGGSYNEQFF
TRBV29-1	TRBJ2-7	CSVAHGPDEQYF